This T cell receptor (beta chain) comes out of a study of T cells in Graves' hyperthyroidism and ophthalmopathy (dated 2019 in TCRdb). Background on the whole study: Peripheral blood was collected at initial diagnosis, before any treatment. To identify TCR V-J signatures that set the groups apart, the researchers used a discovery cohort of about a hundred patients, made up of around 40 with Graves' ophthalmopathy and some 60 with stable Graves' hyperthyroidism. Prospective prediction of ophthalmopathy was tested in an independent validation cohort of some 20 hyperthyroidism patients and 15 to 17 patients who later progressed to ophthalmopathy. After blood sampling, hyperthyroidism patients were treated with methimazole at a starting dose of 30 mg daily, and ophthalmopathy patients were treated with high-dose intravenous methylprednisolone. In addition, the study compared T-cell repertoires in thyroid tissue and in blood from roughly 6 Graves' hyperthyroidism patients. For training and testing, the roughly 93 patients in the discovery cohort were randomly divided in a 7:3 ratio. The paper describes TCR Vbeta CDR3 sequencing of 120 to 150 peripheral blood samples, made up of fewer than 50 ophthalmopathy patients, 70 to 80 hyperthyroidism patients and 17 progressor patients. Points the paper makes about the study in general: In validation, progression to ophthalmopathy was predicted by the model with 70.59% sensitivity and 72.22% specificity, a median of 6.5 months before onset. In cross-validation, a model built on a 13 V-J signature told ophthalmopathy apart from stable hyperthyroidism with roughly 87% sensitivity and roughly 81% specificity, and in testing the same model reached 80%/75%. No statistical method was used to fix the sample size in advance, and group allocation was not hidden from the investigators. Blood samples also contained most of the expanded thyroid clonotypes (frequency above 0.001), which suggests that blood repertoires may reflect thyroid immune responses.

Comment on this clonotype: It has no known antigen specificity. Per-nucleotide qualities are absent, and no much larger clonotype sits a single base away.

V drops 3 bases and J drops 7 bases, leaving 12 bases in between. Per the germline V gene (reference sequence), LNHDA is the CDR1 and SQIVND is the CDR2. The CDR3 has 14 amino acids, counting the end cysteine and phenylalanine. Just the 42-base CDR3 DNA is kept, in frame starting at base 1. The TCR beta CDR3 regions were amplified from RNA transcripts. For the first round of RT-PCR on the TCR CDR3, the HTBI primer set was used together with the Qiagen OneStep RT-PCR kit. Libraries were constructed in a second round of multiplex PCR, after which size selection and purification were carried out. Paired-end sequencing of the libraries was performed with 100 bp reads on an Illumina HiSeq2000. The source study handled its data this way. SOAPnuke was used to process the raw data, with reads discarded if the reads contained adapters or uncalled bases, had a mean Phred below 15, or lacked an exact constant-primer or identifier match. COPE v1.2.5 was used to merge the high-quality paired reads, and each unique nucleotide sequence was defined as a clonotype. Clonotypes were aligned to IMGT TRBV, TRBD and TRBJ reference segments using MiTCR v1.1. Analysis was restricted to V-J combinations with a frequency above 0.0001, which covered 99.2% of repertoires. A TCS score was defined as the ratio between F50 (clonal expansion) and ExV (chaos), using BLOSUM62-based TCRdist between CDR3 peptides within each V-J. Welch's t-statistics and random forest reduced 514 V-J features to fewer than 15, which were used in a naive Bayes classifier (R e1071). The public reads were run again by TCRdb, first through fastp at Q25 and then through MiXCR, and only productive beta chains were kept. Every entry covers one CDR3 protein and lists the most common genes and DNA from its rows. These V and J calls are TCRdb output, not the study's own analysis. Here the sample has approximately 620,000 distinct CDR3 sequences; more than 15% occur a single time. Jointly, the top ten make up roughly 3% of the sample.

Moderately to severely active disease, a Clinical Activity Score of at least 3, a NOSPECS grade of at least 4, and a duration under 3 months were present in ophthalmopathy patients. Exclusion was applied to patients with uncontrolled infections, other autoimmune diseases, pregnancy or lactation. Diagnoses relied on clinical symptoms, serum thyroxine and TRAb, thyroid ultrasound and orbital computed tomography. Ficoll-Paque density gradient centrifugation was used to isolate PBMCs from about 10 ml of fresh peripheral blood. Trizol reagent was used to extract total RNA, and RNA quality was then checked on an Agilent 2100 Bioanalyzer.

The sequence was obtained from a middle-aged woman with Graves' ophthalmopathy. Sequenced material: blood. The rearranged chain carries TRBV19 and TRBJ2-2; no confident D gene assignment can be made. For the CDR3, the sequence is CASSMWTLGGELFF. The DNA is TGTGCCAGTAGTATGTGGACCCTCGGCGGGGAGCTGTTTTTT.